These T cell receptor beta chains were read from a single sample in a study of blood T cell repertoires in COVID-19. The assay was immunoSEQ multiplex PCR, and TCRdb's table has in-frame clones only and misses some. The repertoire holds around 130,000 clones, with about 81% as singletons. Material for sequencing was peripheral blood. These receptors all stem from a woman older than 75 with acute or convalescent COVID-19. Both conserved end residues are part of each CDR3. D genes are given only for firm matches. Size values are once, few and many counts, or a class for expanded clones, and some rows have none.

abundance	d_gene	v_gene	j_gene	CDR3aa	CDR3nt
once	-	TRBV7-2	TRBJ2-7	CASSLAAAVYEQYF	TGTGCCAGCAGCTTAGCGGCGGCAGTCTACGAGCAGTACTTC
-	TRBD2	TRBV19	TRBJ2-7	CASSREGGRSYEQYF	TGTGCCAGTAGCCGAGAGGGAGGGAGATCCTACGAGCAGTACTTC
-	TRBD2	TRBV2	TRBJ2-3	CASRVGLAQTIITDTQYF	TGTGCCAGCAGGGTGGGACTAGCGCAAACAATTATCACAGATACGCAGTATTTT
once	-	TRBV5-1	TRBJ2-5	CASSWGLLAWGTQYF	TGCGCCAGCAGCTGGGGGCTACTAGCGTGGGGGACCCAGTACTTC
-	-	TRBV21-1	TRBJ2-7	CASPMSGGPRYEQYF	TGTGCCAGCCCCATGTCGGGGGGGCCTCGTTACGAGCAGTACTTC
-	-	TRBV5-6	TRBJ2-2	CASSQTDYTGELFF	TGTGCCAGCAGCCAGACAGACTACACCGGGGAGCTGTTTTTT
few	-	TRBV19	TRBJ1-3	CASTFVGAAHRSGNTIYF	TGTGCCAGTACTTTCGTGGGGGCAGCACACCGCTCTGGAAACACCATATATTTT
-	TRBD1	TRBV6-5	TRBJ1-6	CASSSDRGLSPLHF	TGTGCCAGCAGTTCGGACAGGGGGCTTTCACCCCTCCACTTT
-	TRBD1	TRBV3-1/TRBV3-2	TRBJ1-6	CASSQVPGGVGSPLHF	TGTGCCAGCAGCCAAGTCCCAGGGGGCGTCGGTTCACCCCTCCACTTT
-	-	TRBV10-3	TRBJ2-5	CAISPDPGRGQETQYF	TGTGCCATCTCCCCGGACCCGGGACGGGGGCAAGAGACCCAGTACTTC
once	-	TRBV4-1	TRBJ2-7	CASSQDFRVMEQYF	TGCGCCAGCAGCCAAGATTTTCGGGTTATGGAGCAGTACTTC
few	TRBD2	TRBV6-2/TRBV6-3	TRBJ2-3	CASSYPASGTDTQYF	TGTGCCAGCAGTTACCCGGCTAGCGGGACAGATACGCAGTATTTT
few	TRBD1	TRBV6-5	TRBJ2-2	CAIGQGITGELFF	TGTGCCATAGGACAGGGGATCACCGGGGAGCTGTTTTTT
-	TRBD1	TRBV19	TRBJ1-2	CASTHRNTGDGYTF	TGTGCCAGTACCCATCGCAATACAGGGGATGGCTACACCTTC
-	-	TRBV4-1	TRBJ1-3	CASSRASGNTIYF	TGCGCCAGCAGTCGCGCGTCTGGAAACACCATATATTTT
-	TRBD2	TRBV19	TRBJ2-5	CASSIAGGPKETQYF	TGTGCCAGTAGTATCGCGGGAGGGCCCAAAGAGACCCAGTACTTC